One and the same sample provided the 6 T cell receptor beta chains below, sequenced in a study of beta chain features in type 1 diabetes. Overall study results and limits: There was a moderate but significant shortening of TCRB CDR3s in all four CD4+ subsets of Type 1 diabetes patients.

Their target antigens are unknown. What was sequenced were expressed TCRB transcripts, since all of the isolated RNA had been reverse transcribed. Profiled with immunoSEQ multiplex PCR; TCRdb holds only in-frame clones, not every one. The table lists around 340,000 clones, around 9.7% of them singletons, with about 1% in the top ten. Source material: central memory CD4+ T cells from blood. The receptors derive from a man younger than 40 with type 1 diabetes.

In DNA form, the CDR3 reads TGTGCCAGCAGTGACGTGGGACGGTTGAACACTGAAGCTTTCTTT. Protein: CASSDVGRLNTEAFF. The V and J genes are TRBV6-6 and TRBJ1-1, with D perhaps matching TRBD1 (5 bases). The CDR3 loop spans 15 amino acids. Germline-derived CDR1 and CDR2 are MNHNY and SVGAGI (reference sequence). V was clipped by 5 bases and J by 0 bases, with 13 bases between them.

Here the CDR3 DNA reads TGTGCCAGCAGCGTAGAGGATGGGAGTGGCTACACCTTC. This translates into CASSVEDGSGYTF. The rearrangement joins TRBV9 to TRBJ1-2; no firm D call. The CDR3 has 13 residues. Germline V gives CDR1 SGDLS, CDR2 YYNGEE. V was cut by 0 bases and J by 7 bases, with 10 bases left in between.

This clone was seen many times. The CDR3 is CATSRDRRRGQGAGDTQYF. The CDR3 nucleotides are TGTGCCACCAGCAGAGACCGCCGCCGCGGCCAGGGCGCGGGAGATACGCAGTATTTT. This chain joins TRBV15 and TRBJ2-3, with D perhaps being TRBD1 or TRBD2 (5 bases each). The ends were cut back, 0 bases at V and 5 bases at J, with 24 bases in the middle. Germline assignment: CDR1 LNHNV and CDR2 YYDKDF (reference sequence). The CDR3 is 19 residues long.

The CDR3 loop is CASSSGSGALGTQYF. CDR3 nucleotides: TGTGCCAGCAGCTCCGGTTCCGGGGCCCTAGGGACCCAGTACTTC. V and J are TRBV7-9 and TRBJ2-5; D may match TRBD1 or TRBD2 (5 bases each). This CDR3 spans 15 amino acids. Germline V gene sequence: CDR1 SEHNR, CDR2 FQNEAQ (reference sequence). Trimming shortened V by 4 bases and J by 7 bases, and 19 bases separated the two germline ends.

This chain connects TRBV4-1 to TRBJ2-3; D ambiguous. Trimming shortened V by 1 base and J by 6 bases, and 14 bases separated the two germline ends. CDR1 and CDR2 from the germline V gene are MGHRA and YSYEKL. This CDR3 is built from 15 residues. In DNA form, the CDR3 reads TGCGCCAGCAGCCAAGGGGCAGGTGGAACCGATACGCAGTATTTT. Translated: CASSQGAGGTDTQYF.

This clone appeared many times. This chain links TRBV4-3 with TRBJ2-3; D perhaps matches TRBD1 (7 bases). Per the germline V gene, CDR1 is LGHNA and CDR2 is YSLEER. CDR3 length: 17 amino acids. V was cut by 3 bases and J by 2 bases, with 18 bases left in between. CDR3 bases: TGCGCCAGCAGCCAGAACTACAGGGGCGGGAACACAGATACGCAGTATTTT. The encoded protein is CASSQNYRGGNTDTQYF.